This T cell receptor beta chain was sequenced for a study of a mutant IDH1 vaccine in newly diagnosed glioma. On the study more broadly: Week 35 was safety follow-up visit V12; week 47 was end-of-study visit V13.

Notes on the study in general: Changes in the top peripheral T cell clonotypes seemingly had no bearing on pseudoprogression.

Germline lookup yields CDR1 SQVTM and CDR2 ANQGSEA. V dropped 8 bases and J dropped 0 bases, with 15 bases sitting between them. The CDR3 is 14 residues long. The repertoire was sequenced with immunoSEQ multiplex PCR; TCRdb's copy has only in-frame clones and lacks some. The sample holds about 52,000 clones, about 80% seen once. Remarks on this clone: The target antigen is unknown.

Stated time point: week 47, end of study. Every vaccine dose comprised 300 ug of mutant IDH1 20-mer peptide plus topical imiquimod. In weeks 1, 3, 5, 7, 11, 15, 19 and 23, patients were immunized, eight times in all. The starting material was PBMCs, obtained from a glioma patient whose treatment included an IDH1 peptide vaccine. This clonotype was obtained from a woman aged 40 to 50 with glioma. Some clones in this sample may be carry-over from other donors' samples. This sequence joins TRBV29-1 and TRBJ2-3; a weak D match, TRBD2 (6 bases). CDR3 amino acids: CSSWEATSTDTQYF. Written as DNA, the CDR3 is TGCAGCTCGTGGGAGGCAACTAGCACAGATACGCAGTATTTT.